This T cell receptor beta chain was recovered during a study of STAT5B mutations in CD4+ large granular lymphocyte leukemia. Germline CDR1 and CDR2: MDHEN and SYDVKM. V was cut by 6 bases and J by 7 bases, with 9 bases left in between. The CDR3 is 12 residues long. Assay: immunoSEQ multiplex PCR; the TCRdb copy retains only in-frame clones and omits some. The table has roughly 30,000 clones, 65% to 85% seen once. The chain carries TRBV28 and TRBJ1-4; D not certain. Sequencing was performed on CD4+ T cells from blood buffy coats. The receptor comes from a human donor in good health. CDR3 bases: TGTGCCAGCAGCATCGACTCTGAAAAACTGTTTTTT. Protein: CASSIDSEKLFF. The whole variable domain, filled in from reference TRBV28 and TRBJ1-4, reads DVKVTQSSRYLVKRTGEKVFLECVQDMDHENMFWYRQDPGLGLRLIYFSYDVKMKEKGDIPEGYSVSREKKERFSLILESASTNQTSMYLCASSIDSEKLFFGSGTQLSVL.